The 25 T cell receptor beta chains reported below all come from one sample, sequenced in a study of T cell responses to AZD1222 COVID-19 vaccine. Libraries were prepared by immunoSEQ multiplex PCR; TCRdb keeps only in-frame clonotypes and omits some of them. Seen here are more than 95,000 clones, 88% observed once, and the top ten hold over 8%. This material consisted of peripheral blood, taken on day 0 of AZD1222 vaccination. These receptors originate from an adult in good health.

The V and J genes are TRBV7-2 and TRBJ2-1; perhaps TRBD2 as D (7 bases). This CDR3 contains 16 residues. The germline CDR1 and CDR2 sequences are SGHTA and FQGNSA. Trimming removed 5 bases from V and 0 bases from J, with 14 bases in between. The CDR3 nucleotides read TGTGCCAGCAGCCCGGGGGGCGGGGGCTCCTACAATGAGCAGTTCTTC. Translating gives CASSPGGGGSYNEQFF.

The chain has TRBV7-3 and TRBJ2-3, with 10 bases fitting TRBD2. This CDR3 is 16 amino acids long. Germline V gene lookup returns CDR1 SGHTA and CDR2 FQGTGA. V dropped 6 bases and J dropped 2; count of bases not matched to a gene: 8. CDR3 sequence reads: CASRMGTSASTDTQYF. CDR3 nucleotide sequence: TGTGCCAGCAGGATGGGGACTAGCGCGTCCACAGATACGCAGTATTTT.

V is TRBV11-2 and J is TRBJ2-7, with 10 bases identical to TRBD2. The CDR3 is 14 residues long. In germline, CDR1 is SGHAT, CDR2 FQNNGV. V trimming: 5 bases; J trimming: 7 bases; junction bases outside the gene matches: 8. The CDR3, as DNA: TGTGCCAGCAGCGTCCTAGCGGGAGTGGGGGAGCAGTACTTC. This codes for CASSVLAGVGEQYF.

The rearrangement uses TRBV6-5 and TRBJ2-3; D is uncertain. CDR3 length equals 15 residues. The V gene's germline CDR1 is MNHEY and CDR2 SVGAGI. With 6 bases removed from V and 1 base from J, the gap between germline ends came to 14 bases. CDR3 coding DNA: TGTGCCAGCAGCCCCCGCGGTTACGGCACAGATACGCAGTATTTT. The encoded protein is CASSPRGYGTDTQYF.

Regarding this clone: The same CDR3 can be traced to other DNA sequences in this sample. This chain uses TRBV11-2 with TRBJ1-5, with TRBD1 matching 7 bases. Germline CDR1 SGHAT, CDR2 FQNNGV. J lost 4 bases, V lost 1 base, and 4 bases had no gene match. The length of the CDR3 is 15 residues. CDR3 DNA sequence: TGTGCCAGCAGCTTAGGACAGGGCCCAAATCAGCCCCAGCATTTT. The encoded protein is CASSLGQGPNQPQHF.

The chain couples TRBV3-1 (or the pseudogene TRBV3-2) to TRBJ1-3; D call uncertain. Looked up from germline, CDR1 is LGHDT and CDR2 is YNNKEL (reference sequence). The CDR3 length is 12 residues. The V end was cut by 1 base, the J end by 8 bases, with 6 bases between. The CDR3 DNA reads as TGTGCCAGCAGCCAAGTGGATGACACCATATATTTT. Protein: CASSQVDDTIYF.

This rearrangement joins TRBV7-6 to TRBJ2-1; 10 bases agree with TRBD2. The CDR3 loop spans 17 amino acids. The V segment lost 5 bases and the J segment 8 bases; nucleotides outside the gene matches: 15. Germline values: CDR1 SGHVS, CDR2 FNYEAQ. The CDR3: CASSASSLAGVSDEQFF. The CDR3 bases are TGTGCCAGCAGCGCATCCTCTCTAGCGGGAGTAAGCGATGAGCAGTTCTTC.

The gene calls are TRBV28 and TRBJ2-5; D is perhaps TRBD2 (6 bases). This CDR3 region has 13 residues. CDR1 is MDHEN, CDR2 SYDVKM, per germline. The V end lost 5 bases, the J end lost 1 base, and 8 bases lay between the germline ends. This chain's CDR3 is CASSPGLQETQYF. The CDR3 DNA reads as TGTGCCAGCAGTCCGGGACTCCAAGAGACCCAGTACTTC.

This sequence joins TRBV5-1 and TRBJ2-5; D possibly matches TRBD1 or TRBD2 (6 bases each). V lost 0 bases to trimming and J lost 4 bases, with 10 bases between them. Germline V CDR1 and CDR2: SGHRS, YFSETQ. This CDR3 is 14 amino acids long. CDR3 sequence: CASSLGGGRETQYF. CDR3 bases: TGCGCCAGCAGCTTGGGAGGGGGGAGAGAGACCCAGTACTTC.

This clone was picked up a small number of times. The rearrangement uses TRBV28 and TRBJ2-7; 10 nucleotides align to TRBD1. This CDR3 spans 15 amino acids. Germline CDR1 and CDR2: MDHEN and SYDVKM. V was pared by 5 bases and J by 5 bases, with 9 bases of the junction left unmatched. The CDR3 is CASSTTGTGVNEQYF. As DNA, the CDR3 is TGTGCCAGCAGTACGACCGGGACAGGGGTCAACGAGCAGTACTTC.

The chain has TRBV19 and TRBJ1-5; D is possibly TRBD1 (5 bases). With 3 bases removed from V and 7 bases from J, the gap between germline ends came to 16 bases. The CDR3 loop spans 15 amino acids. The germline V gene encodes CDR1 LNHDA and CDR2 SQIVND (reference sequence). DNA for the CDR3: TGTGCCAGTAGTATCATTGCAGGGACTTTACAGCCCCAGCATTTT. Its protein product is CASSIIAGTLQPQHF.

This chain connects TRBV4-1 to TRBJ2-2; 9 bases match TRBD2. Germline trimming cut 3 bases from V and 0 bases from J; bases unmatched to any gene: 5. CDR1 and CDR2 from the germline V gene are MGHRA and YSYEKL. This CDR3 is built from 17 residues. CDR3 protein: CASSHPRTSANTGELFF. Written as DNA, the CDR3 is TGCGCCAGCAGCCATCCTCGGACTAGCGCGAACACCGGGGAGCTGTTTTTT.

V is TRBV5-8 and J is TRBJ2-7; D is perhaps TRBD1 or TRBD2 (5 bases each). The CDR3 loop spans 15 amino acids. Between the trimmed V and J ends, which lost 0 bases and 3 bases, there was a span of 13 bases. Germline V gene sequence: CDR1 SGHTS, CDR2 YDEGEE. The CDR3 here is CASSLDRGVSYEQYF. Written as DNA, the CDR3 is TGTGCCAGCAGCTTGGATCGGGGCGTAAGCTACGAGCAGTACTTC.

V is TRBV7-3 and J is TRBJ1-1, with 9 bases aligning to TRBD1. The CDR3 sequence is 16 residues long. CDR1 and CDR2 (germline): SGHTA, FQGTGA. The trim removed 2 bases at V and 1 base at J, leaving 5 bases unmatched. CDR3 region: CASSLSRQGGNTEAFF. The CDR3, as DNA: TGTGCCAGCAGCTTATCCAGACAGGGGGGGAACACTGAAGCTTTCTTT.

This chain uses TRBV3-1 (or the pseudogene TRBV3-2) with TRBJ2-4, with 9 bases lining up with TRBD1. The V gene's germline CDR1 is LGHDT and CDR2 YNNKEL (reference sequence). This CDR3 spans 19 amino acids. V dropped 1 base and J dropped 0; count of bases not matched to a gene: 10. CDR3 bases: TGTGCCAGCAGCCAAGTGCGCCGGGACAGGGCGGTAGCCAAAAACATTCAGTACTTC. Its protein is CASSQVRRDRAVAKNIQYF.

CDR3 coding DNA: TGTGCCAGTACCCCGGGGCCCGAAGCGAACTATGGCTACACCTTC. As protein: CASTPGPEANYGYTF. The V call is TRBV19, the J call TRBJ1-2; TRBD1 is a possible D gene (5 bases). V was pared by 7 bases and J by 2 bases, with 17 bases between. The CDR3 loop spans 15 amino acids. The germline V gene has CDR1 LNHDA and CDR2 SQIVND (reference sequence).

This rearrangement joins TRBV5-4 to TRBJ2-7; 11 bases line up with TRBD1. Unmatched junction bases numbered 10, after V lost 5 bases and J lost 6 bases. This CDR3 spans 15 amino acids. Germline CDR1 SGHNT, CDR2 YYREEE (reference sequence). This chain's CDR3 is CASSTTGTGGLEQYF. The CDR3, as DNA: TGTGCCAGCAGTACGACCGGGACAGGGGGTCTCGAGCAGTACTTC. Filled out from reference TRBV5-4 and TRBJ2-7, the complete variable domain reads ETGVTQSPTHLIKTRGQQVTLRCSSQSGHNTVSWYQQALGQGPQFIFQYYREEENGRGNFPPRFSGLQFPNYSSELNVNALELDDSALYLCASSTTGTGGLEQYFGPGTRLTVT.

The chain has TRBV30 and TRBJ2-2; 10 nucleotides match TRBD2. Germline V lookup: CDR1 GTSNPN, CDR2 SVGIG (reference sequence). The CDR3 runs to 15 residues. V lost 0 bases to trimming and J lost 5 bases; unmatched junction nucleotides: 3. CDR3 loop: CAWSVVAGGTGELFF. CDR3 bases: TGTGCCTGGAGTGTAGTAGCGGGAGGTACCGGGGAGCTGTTTTTT.

CDR3 region: CASSFGTKPYEQYF. CDR3 DNA: TGTGCCAGCAGCTTCGGGACAAAACCCTACGAGCAGTACTTC. The chain is built from TRBV5-4 and TRBJ2-7, with D perhaps TRBD1 (6 bases). Germline V gives CDR1 SGHNT, CDR2 YYREEE (reference sequence). CDR3 length: 14 residues. Trimming stripped 2 bases from V and 2 bases from J, with 11 bases between.

The rearrangement joins TRBV5-1 to TRBJ1-4, with 10 bases lining up with TRBD1. The V gene's germline CDR1 is SGHRS and CDR2 YFSETQ. The junction had 4 bases not matched to a gene; V was cut back by 3 bases and J by 5 bases. The CDR3 totals 15 residues. The CDR3 sequence is CASSSATGGNEKLFF. The CDR3 DNA follows: TGCGCCAGCAGCTCCGCGACAGGGGGCAATGAAAAACTGTTTTTT.

The rearrangement uses TRBV28 and TRBJ2-1; 8 bases fit TRBD2. This CDR3 region has 16 residues. Trimming at V came to 4 bases and at J to 3 bases, leaving 8 bases not matched to a gene. Germline V gives CDR1 MDHEN, CDR2 SYDVKM. The CDR3 DNA follows: TGTGCCAGCAGTTCCCTGAGCGGGAGAGGCTACAATGAGCAGTTCTTC. It codes for CASSSLSGRGYNEQFF.

The rearrangement uses TRBV3-1 (or the pseudogene TRBV3-2) and TRBJ2-2; no firm D call. This CDR3 region has 18 residues. Germline lookup yields CDR1 LGHDT and CDR2 YNNKEL (reference sequence). The V end was cut by 4 bases, the J end by 0 bases, with 18 bases between. In DNA, the CDR3 is TGTGCCAGCAGCCCCAGCGCCGGCTGGTTCGCGAACACCGGGGAGCTGTTTTTT. Translated, it gives CASSPSAGWFANTGELFF.

This chain uses TRBV28 with TRBJ1-5, with D perhaps TRBD1 (5 bases). CDR1 is MDHEN and CDR2 is SYDVKM in the germline V gene. With 3 bases removed from V and 0 bases from J, the gap between germline ends came to 12 bases. The CDR3 contains 16 residues. CDR3 residues: CASSFAGALSNQPQHF. The CDR3 DNA follows: TGTGCCAGCAGTTTTGCCGGGGCGCTTAGCAATCAGCCCCAGCATTTT.

This chain joins TRBV30 and TRBJ1-2; 9 bases agree with TRBD1. The CDR3 is 14 residues long. V was clipped by 5 bases and J by 7 bases; unmatched bases: 11. The germline V gene has CDR1 GTSNPN and CDR2 SVGIG (reference sequence). The CDR3 loop reads CAWGRDRALVGYTF. CDR3 nucleotides: TGTGCCTGGGGCCGGGACAGGGCTTTGGTTGGCTACACCTTC.

The chain employs TRBV29-1 and TRBJ2-1, with 8 nucleotides matching TRBD2. Germline-derived CDR1 and CDR2 are SQVTM and ANQGSEA. V lost 2 bases to trimming and J lost 8 bases; unmatched junction nucleotides: 14. CDR3 size: 16 residues. This CDR3 reads CSVEKSAGGSFDEQFF. CDR3 bases: TGCAGCGTTGAAAAATCCGCGGGAGGTTCCTTCGATGAGCAGTTCTTC.